This section outlines one T cell receptor (beta chain) sequence together with its context. This table comes from immunoSEQ multiplex PCR, and its TCRdb copy is limited to in-frame clones, with some not included. Of 250,000 to 300,000 clones listed, roughly 88% are singletons. The study recruited people aged about 18 to 90 years across 20 to 30 US areas. From germline, CDR1 is MDHEN and CDR2 SYDVKM. The V and J ends lost 4 bases and 1 base respectively, with 13 bases between them. The CDR3 consists of 15 residues. These data come from a study of blood T cell repertoires in COVID-19. Study-wide context: Nucleic acid was either cDNA or gDNA, and it came from T cells, B-cell-depleted T cells, or PBMCs.

The receptor was derived from a woman aged 40 to 50 with acute COVID-19. The chain uses TRBV28 and TRBJ1-1; D not certain. Sequenced: PBMCs or T cells enriched from blood (not recorded which). The CDR3 reads CASSSNSFPNTEAFF. The CDR3 DNA sequence: TGTGCCAGCAGTTCAAACAGCTTCCCGAACACTGAAGCTTTCTTT.